The 9 T cell receptor beta chains given below trace back to one sample, sequenced in a study of blood T cells in healthy people across ages. PCR was performed a second time for about 7 to 11 cycles using a sample-barcoded 5' primer and a J-beta primer mix. Each CDR3 protein gets one entry after TCRdb re-called the 5' RACE reads with MiXCR. The data contain about 780,000 distinct CDR3 sequences, 46% of them singletons. Sequenced input: blood. The receptors stem from a man older than 75 in good health.

For this clonotype: A read error may be the cause here, since a much bigger clone is one base away. The V and J genes are TRBV6-2 or TRBV6-3 and TRBJ2-5; 8 positions match TRBD2. This CDR3 is built from 14 residues. Germline CDR1 reads MNHEY; CDR2 reads SVGEGT. J gave up 11 bases and V 8 bases, and 16 bases lay outside the gene matches. The CDR3 DNA sequence: TGTGCCAGCCGACCTTCCAGCGGGAGCAATGAGCAGTACTTC. This translates into CASRPSSGSNEQYF.

The rearrangement joins TRBV6-1 to TRBJ2-7; D not resolved. The CDR3 contains 14 residues. The germline V gene encodes CDR1 MNHNS and CDR2 SASEGT. Trimming left V 5 bases short and J 7 bases short, with 18 bases between. CDR3 protein: CASSSLSFYNEQYF. The CDR3 DNA reads TGTGCCAGCAGTTCCCTAAGCTTCTACAATGAGCAGTACTTC.

This clonotype showed up just a few times. The CDR3 is CASSATGVSPLHF. The CDR3 DNA reads as TGTGCCAGCAGTGCGACAGGGGTTTCACCCCTCCACTTT. The rearrangement joins TRBV2 to TRBJ1-6, with 8 bases aligning to TRBD1. Trimming took 4 bases from V and 9 from J; bases not matched to a gene: 2. This CDR3 is 13 amino acids long. Germline-derived CDR1 and CDR2 are SNHLY and FYNNEI.

This clonotype was detected only once. This chain links TRBV7-2 with TRBJ2-7; 9 nucleotides line up with TRBD1. Per the germline V gene, CDR1 is SGHTA and CDR2 is FQGNSA. J was trimmed by 3 bases and V by 5 bases; bases with no gene match: 8. The CDR3 is 15 residues long. In DNA form, the CDR3 reads TGTGCCAGCAGCCAACCCCGGGACAGGGTCTACGAGCAGTACTTC. This encodes CASSQPRDRVYEQYF.

V usage is TRBV5-1 and J usage is TRBJ2-3, with unresolved D. Trimming pared 4 bases from V and 2 bases from J, leaving 11 bases between. Germline V lookup: CDR1 SGHRS, CDR2 YFSETQ. The CDR3 spans 14 residues. In nucleotides, the CDR3 is TGCGCCAGCAGCGTGGGTGGTTTCACAGATACGCAGTATTTT. Translation gives CASSVGGFTDTQYF.

The chain recombines TRBV19 with TRBJ2-3, with D tentatively TRBD1 (5 bases). The CDR3 is made up of 16 amino acids. With 10 bases removed from V and 0 bases from J, the gap between germline ends came to 20 bases. Germline CDR1 is LNHDA and CDR2 is SQIVND (reference sequence). This CDR3 reads CATSPQDSGSTDTQYF. CDR3 nucleotides: TGTGCCACCTCTCCTCAAGACAGTGGGAGCACAGATACGCAGTATTTT.

The chain recombines TRBV24-1 with TRBJ2-3, with 9 bases that match TRBD2. The CDR3 spans 16 residues. V lost 0 bases to trimming and J lost 2 bases; unmatched junction nucleotides: 2. The germline gives CDR1 KGHDR, CDR2 SFDVKD. CDR3 nucleotide sequence: TGTGCCACCAGTGATTTGTTAGCGGGAGCCACAGATACGCAGTATTTT. Its protein product is CATSDLLAGATDTQYF.

CDR3 protein: CASSLAAGDTEAFF. CDR3 nucleotide sequence: TGTGCCAGCAGCTTAGCCGCAGGTGATACTGAAGCTTTCTTT. The chain combines TRBV11-3 with TRBJ1-1; D is unresolved. V lost 1 base, J lost 5 bases, and 11 bases lay in between. Germline CDR1 SGHNT, CDR2 YENEEA. CDR3 length: 14 amino acids.

This rearrangement joins TRBV10-3 to TRBJ1-2; D is undetermined. Germline V gene sequence: CDR1 ENHRY, CDR2 SYGVKD. The germline V and J ends were trimmed by 2 bases and 4 bases, with 11 bases remaining between them. The CDR3 spans 14 residues. The CDR3 DNA sequence: TGTGCCATCAGTGAGAGGGAGCATCTCTATGGCTACACCTTC. Protein sequence: CAISEREHLYGYTF.